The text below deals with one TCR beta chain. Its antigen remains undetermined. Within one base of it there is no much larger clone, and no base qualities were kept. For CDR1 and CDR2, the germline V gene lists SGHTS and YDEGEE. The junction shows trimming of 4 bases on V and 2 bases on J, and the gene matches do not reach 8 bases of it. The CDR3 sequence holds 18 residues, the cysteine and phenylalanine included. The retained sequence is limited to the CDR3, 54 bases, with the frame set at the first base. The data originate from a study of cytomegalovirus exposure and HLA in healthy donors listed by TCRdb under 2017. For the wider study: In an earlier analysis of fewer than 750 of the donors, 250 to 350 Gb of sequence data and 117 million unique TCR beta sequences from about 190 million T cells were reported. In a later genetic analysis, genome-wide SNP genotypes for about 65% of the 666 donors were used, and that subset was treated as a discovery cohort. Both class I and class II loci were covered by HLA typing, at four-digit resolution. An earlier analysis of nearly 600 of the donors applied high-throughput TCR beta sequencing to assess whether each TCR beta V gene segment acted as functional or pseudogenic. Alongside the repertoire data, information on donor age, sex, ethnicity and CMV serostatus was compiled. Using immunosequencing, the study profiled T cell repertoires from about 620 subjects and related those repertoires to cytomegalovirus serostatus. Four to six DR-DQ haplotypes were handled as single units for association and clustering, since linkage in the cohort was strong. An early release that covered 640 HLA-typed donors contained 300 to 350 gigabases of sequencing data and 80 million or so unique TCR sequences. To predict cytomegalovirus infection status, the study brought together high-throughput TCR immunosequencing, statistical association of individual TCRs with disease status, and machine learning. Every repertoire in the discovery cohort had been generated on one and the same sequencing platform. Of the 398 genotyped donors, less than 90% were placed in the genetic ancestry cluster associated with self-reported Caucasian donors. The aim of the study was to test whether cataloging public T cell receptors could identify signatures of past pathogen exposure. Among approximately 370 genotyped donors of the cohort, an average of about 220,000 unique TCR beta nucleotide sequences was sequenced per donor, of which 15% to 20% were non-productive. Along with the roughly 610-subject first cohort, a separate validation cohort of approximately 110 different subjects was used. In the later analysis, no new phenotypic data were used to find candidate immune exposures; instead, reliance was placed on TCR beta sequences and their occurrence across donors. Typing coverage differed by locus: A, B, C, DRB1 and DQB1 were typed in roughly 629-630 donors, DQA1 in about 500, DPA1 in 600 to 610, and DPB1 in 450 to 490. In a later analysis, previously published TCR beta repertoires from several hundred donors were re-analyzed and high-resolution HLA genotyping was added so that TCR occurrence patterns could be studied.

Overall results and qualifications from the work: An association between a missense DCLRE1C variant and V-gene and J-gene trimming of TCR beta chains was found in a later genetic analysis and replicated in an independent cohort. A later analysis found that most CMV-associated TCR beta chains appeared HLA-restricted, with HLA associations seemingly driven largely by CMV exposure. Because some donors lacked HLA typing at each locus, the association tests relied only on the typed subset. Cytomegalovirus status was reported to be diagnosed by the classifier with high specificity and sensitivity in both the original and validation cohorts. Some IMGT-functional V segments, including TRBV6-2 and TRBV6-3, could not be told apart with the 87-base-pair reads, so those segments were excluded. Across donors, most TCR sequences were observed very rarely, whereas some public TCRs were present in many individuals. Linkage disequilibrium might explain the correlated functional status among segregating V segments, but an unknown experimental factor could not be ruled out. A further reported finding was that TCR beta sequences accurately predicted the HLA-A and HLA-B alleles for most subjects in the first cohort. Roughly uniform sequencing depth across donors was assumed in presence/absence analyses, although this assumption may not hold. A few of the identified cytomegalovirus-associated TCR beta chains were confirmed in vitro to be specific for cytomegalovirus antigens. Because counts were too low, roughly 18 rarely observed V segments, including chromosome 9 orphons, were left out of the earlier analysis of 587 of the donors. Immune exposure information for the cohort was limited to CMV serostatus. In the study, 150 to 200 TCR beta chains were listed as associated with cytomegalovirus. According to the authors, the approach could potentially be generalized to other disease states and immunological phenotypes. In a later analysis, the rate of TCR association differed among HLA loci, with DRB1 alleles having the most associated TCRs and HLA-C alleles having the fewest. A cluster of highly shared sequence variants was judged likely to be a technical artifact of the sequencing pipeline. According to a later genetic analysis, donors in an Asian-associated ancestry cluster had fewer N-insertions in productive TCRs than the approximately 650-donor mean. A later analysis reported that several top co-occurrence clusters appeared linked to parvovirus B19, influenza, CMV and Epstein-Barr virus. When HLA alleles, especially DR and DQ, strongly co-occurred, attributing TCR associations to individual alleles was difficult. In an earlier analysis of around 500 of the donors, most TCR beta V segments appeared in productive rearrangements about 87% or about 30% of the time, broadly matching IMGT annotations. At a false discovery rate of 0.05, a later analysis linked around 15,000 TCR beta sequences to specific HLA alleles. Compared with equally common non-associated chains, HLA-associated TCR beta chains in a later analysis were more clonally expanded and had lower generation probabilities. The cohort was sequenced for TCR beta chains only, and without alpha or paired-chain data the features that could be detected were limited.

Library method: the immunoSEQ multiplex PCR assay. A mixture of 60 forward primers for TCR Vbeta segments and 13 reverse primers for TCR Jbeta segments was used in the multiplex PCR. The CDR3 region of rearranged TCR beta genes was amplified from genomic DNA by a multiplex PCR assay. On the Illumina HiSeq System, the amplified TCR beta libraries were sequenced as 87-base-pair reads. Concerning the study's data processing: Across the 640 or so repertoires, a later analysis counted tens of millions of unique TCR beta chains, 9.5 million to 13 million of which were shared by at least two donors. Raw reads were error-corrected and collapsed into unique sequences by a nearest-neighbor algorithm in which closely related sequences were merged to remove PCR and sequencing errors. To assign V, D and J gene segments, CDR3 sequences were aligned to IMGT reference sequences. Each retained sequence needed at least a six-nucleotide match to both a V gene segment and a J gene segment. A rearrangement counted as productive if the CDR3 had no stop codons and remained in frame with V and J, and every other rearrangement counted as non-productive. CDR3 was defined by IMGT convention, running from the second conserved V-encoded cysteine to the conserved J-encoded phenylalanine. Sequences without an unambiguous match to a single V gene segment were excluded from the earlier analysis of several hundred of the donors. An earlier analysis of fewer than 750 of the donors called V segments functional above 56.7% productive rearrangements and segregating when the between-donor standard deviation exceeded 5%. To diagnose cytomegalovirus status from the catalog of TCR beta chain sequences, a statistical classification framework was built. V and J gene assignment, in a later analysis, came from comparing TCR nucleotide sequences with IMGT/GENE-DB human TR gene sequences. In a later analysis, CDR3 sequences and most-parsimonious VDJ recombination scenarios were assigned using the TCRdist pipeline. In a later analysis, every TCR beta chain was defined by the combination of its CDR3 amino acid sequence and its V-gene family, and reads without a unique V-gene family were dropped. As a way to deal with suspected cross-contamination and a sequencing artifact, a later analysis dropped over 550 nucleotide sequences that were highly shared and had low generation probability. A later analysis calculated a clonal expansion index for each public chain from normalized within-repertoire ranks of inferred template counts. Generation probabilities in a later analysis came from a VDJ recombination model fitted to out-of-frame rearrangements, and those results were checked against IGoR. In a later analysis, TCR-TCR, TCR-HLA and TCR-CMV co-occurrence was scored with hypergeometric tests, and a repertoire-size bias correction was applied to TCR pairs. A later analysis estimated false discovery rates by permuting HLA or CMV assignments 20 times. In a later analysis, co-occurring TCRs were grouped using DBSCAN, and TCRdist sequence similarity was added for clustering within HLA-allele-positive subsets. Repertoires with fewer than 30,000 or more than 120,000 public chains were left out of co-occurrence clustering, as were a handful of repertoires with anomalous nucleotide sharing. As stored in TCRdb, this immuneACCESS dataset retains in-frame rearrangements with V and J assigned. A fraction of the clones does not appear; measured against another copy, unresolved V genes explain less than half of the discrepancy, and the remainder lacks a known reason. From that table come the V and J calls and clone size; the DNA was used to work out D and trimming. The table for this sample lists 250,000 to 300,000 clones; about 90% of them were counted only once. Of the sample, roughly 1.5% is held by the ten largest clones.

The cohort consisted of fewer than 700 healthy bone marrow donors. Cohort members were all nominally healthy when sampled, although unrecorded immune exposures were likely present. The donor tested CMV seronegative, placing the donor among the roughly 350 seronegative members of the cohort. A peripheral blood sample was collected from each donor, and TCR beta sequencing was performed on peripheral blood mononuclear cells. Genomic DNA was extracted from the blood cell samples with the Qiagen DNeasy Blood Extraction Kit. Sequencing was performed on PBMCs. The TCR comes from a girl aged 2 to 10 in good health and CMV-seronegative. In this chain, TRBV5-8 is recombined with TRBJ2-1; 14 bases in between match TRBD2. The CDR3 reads CASSPTRLAGGPYNEQFF. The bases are TGTGCCAGCAGCCCCACGAGACTAGCGGGAGGGCCCTACAATGAGCAGTTCTTC. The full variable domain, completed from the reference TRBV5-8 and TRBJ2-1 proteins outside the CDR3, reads EAGVTQSPTHLIKTRGQQATLRCSPISGHTSVYWYQQALGLGLQFLLWYDEGEERNRGNFPPRFSGRQFPNYSSELNVNALELEDSALYLCASSPTRLAGGPYNEQFFGPGTRLTVL.